These 30 T cell receptor beta chains were sequenced from one sample in a study of T cells expressing NK-cell markers. TCRdb reanalyzed the 5' RACE reads and collapses them to one entry per CDR3 protein, without DNA. Recorded here are fewer than 400,000 distinct CDR3 sequences; the top ten clones represent around 5%. What was sequenced was blood T cells: a sorted CD56 or NKG2C T cell subset, CD4+ or CD8+ T cells, or bulk PBMC T cells (not recorded which). The source is a man between 18 and 69 years old in good health.

V and J are TRBV5-1 and TRBJ2-2; lacking DNA, the TRBD2 call made by TCRdb goes unchecked. There are 19 residues in the CDR3. CDR1 SGHRS and CDR2 YFSETQ come from the germline V gene. CDR3: CASSPLAGGPLTNTGELFF. Filled out from reference TRBV5-1 and TRBJ2-2, the complete variable domain reads KAGVTQTPRYLIKTRGQQVTLSCSPISGHRSVSWYQQTPGQGLQFLFEYFSETQRNKGNFPGRFSGRQFSNSRSEMNVSTLELGDSALYLCASSPLAGGPLTNTGELFFGEGSRLTVL.

The V gene is TRBV2, the J gene TRBJ1-2; the D gene TCRdb calls, TRBD1, cannot be checked with no DNA. From germline, CDR1 is SNHLY and CDR2 FYNNEI. The CDR3 runs 13 residues. The CDR3 spells CASGRQGAGGYTF.

The rearrangement uses TRBV6-5 and TRBJ2-5; TCRdb proposes TRBD2, but this gene call is untestable without DNA. This CDR3 has 16 amino acids. Germline lookup yields CDR1 MNHEY and CDR2 SVGAGI. The CDR3 spells CASSYSGTSGGETQYF.

The chain links TRBV11-2 to TRBJ2-5. The CDR3 consists of 12 residues. The germline CDR1 and CDR2 sequences are SGHAT and FQNNGV. The CDR3 loop is CASSLGRTTQYF.

The rearrangement uses TRBV7-6 and TRBJ1-1. Germline loops: CDR1 SGHVS, CDR2 FNYEAQ. The CDR3 consists of 12 residues. The CDR3 reads CASRGRNTEAFF.

V gene TRBV12-3 or TRBV12-4 combines with J gene TRBJ2-1; no DNA is available, so the TRBD2 call from TCRdb remains unchecked. The CDR3 spans 14 residues. The CDR3 region is CASSSWGGTSEQFF.

V usage is TRBV19 and J usage is TRBJ2-1; absent DNA, TCRdb's TRBD2 call cannot be checked. CDR3 size: 17 residues. Germline CDR1 is LNHDA and CDR2 is SQIVND (reference sequence). CDR3: CASSRGVLARGPNEQFF.

The rearrangement links TRBV6-1 to TRBJ1-5; TCRdb indicates TRBD1, and absent DNA this call remains unverified. The CDR3 covers 13 residues. Germline V lookup: CDR1 MNHNS, CDR2 SASEGT. This CDR3 is CASTGAINQPQHF.

V gene TRBV28 combines with J gene TRBJ2-7; the TRBD1 assignment by TCRdb is unverifiable without DNA. This CDR3 contains 15 residues. Per germline, CDR1 MDHEN and CDR2 SYDVKM. CDR3 in amino acids: CASSSPRTGDNEQYF.

V is TRBV5-1 and J is TRBJ1-2; checking the TCRdb D call of TRBD1 is not possible without DNA. Germline V lookup: CDR1 SGHRS, CDR2 YFSETQ. CDR3 size: 14 residues. CDR3 protein: CASSLLRNSYGYTF.

The V gene is TRBV7-9, the J gene TRBJ2-1; TCRdb's D call, TRBD1, is unchecked because there is no DNA. The CDR3 has 15 amino acids. In germline, CDR1 is SEHNR, CDR2 FQNEAQ (reference sequence). The CDR3 reads CASSPGTRWYNEQFF. Based on the CDR3 plus reference TRBV7-9 and TRBJ2-1, the full variable domain is DTGVSQNPRHKITKRGQNVTFRCDPISEHNRLYWYRQTLGQGPEFLTYFQNEAQLEKSRLLSDRFSAERPKGSFSTLEIQRTEQGDSAMYLCASSPGTRWYNEQFFGPGTRLTVL.

CDR3 region: CASSQDRPGELGKNIQYF. The V gene is TRBV3-1, the J gene TRBJ2-4; TCRdb designates TRBD1, a call that cannot be tested without DNA. Germline V gene lookup returns CDR1 LGHDT and CDR2 YNNKEL (reference sequence). The CDR3 is 18 residues long.

V gene TRBV7-8 combines with J gene TRBJ2-1; TCRdb's D call of TRBD1 is untestable without DNA. The germline V gene encodes CDR1 SGHVS and CDR2 FQNEAQ. The CDR3 totals 14 residues. The CDR3 loop reads CASSQTPDRGEQFF. The entire variable domain, with the rest obtained from reference TRBV7-8 and TRBJ2-1, is as follows: GAGVSQSPRYKVAKRGQDVALRCDPISGHVSLFWYQQALGQGPEFLTYFQNEAQLDKSGLPSDRFFAERPEGSVSTLKIQRTQQEDSAVYLCASSQTPDRGEQFFGPGTRLTVL.

The chain joins TRBV7-8 to TRBJ2-3; TCRdb picks TRBD2, but there is no DNA to check that call. The CDR3 extends over 16 amino acids. Looked up from germline, CDR1 is SGHVS and CDR2 is FQNEAQ. The chain's CDR3 is CASSLGGLAGGDTQYF. Based on the CDR3 plus reference TRBV7-8 and TRBJ2-3, the full variable domain is GAGVSQSPRYKVAKRGQDVALRCDPISGHVSLFWYQQALGQGPEFLTYFQNEAQLDKSGLPSDRFFAERPEGSVSTLKIQRTQQEDSAVYLCASSLGGLAGGDTQYFGPGTRLTVL.

The chain couples TRBV10-3 to TRBJ2-7; TCRdb reports TRBD1, a call that lacks DNA to check it against. The germline V gene encodes CDR1 ENHRY and CDR2 SYGVKD. The CDR3 has 11 residues. The CDR3 is CAIGGSYEQYF.

This chain links TRBV18 with TRBJ2-1. Germline-derived CDR1 and CDR2 are KGHSH and LQKENI. This CDR3 spans 13 amino acids. The CDR3 protein is CASSQRADNEQFF.

The chain has TRBV7-9 and TRBJ2-2; TCRdb selects TRBD1, and the lack of DNA leaves this call unchecked. Germline CDR1 SEHNR, CDR2 FQNEAQ (reference sequence). This CDR3 has 15 amino acids. This CDR3 is CASRVGQGVSGELFF.

The gene calls are TRBV5-1 and TRBJ2-3; the TCRdb call, TRBD2, lacks DNA for checking. CDR1 and CDR2 (germline): SGHRS, YFSETQ. The CDR3 contains 17 residues. The CDR3 loop reads CASSPSGSGGHTDTQYF.

The chain combines TRBV10-3 with TRBJ1-2; the TRBD1 assignment by TCRdb is unverifiable without DNA. Germline V gene lookup returns CDR1 ENHRY and CDR2 SYGVKD. CDR3 size: 14 residues. CDR3 region: CAIRGDRGLVGYTF.

The rearrangement links TRBV19 to TRBJ2-1; no DNA is available, so the TRBD2 call from TCRdb remains unchecked. The CDR3 sequence is 15 residues long. Looked up from germline, CDR1 is LNHDA and CDR2 is SQIVND (reference sequence). CDR3 region: CANQAPSGGADEQFF.

V gene TRBV7-2 combines with J gene TRBJ2-7. The CDR3 is 14 amino acids. From germline, CDR1 is SGHTA and CDR2 FQGNSA. CDR3: CASSFQDGLYEQYF.

The chain links TRBV29-1 to TRBJ2-1; TCRdb's assignment of TRBD1 cannot be checked, as there is no DNA. This CDR3 region has 15 residues. Germline V gene sequence: CDR1 SQVTM, CDR2 ANQGSEA. CDR3 region: CSAKTGDRGYNEQFF.

The chain employs TRBV27 and TRBJ2-7; with no DNA, the TCRdb D assignment of TRBD2 cannot be verified. This CDR3 is built from 19 residues. Germline V lookup: CDR1 MNHEY, CDR2 SMNVEV (reference sequence). CDR3 sequence reads: CASSPSRTSGGPGGFEQYF.

The chain employs TRBV12-3 or TRBV12-4 and TRBJ2-4; TCRdb names TRBD1, which stays unverified in the absence of DNA. The CDR3 spans 11 residues. This chain's CDR3 is CASSSYRGQYF.

The genes are TRBV20-1 and TRBJ2-7; absent DNA, TCRdb's TRBD1 call cannot be checked. The germline gives CDR1 DFQATT, CDR2 SNEGSKA (reference sequence). The CDR3 runs to 15 residues. The CDR3 protein is CSARWRQGVTYEQYF.

The chain joins TRBV7-8 to TRBJ1-1; no DNA is available, so the TRBD1 call from TCRdb remains unchecked. The CDR3 covers 16 residues. Looked up from germline, CDR1 is SGHVS and CDR2 is FQNEAQ. CDR3 protein: CASSLRDRGLGTEAFF. Full variable domain (outside the CDR3, taken from reference TRBV7-8 and TRBJ1-1): GAGVSQSPRYKVAKRGQDVALRCDPISGHVSLFWYQQALGQGPEFLTYFQNEAQLDKSGLPSDRFFAERPEGSVSTLKIQRTQQEDSAVYLCASSLRDRGLGTEAFFGQGTRLTVV.

The gene calls are TRBV3-1 and TRBJ2-2; the TCRdb D gene call, TRBD1, has no DNA to confirm it. This CDR3 has 16 residues. From germline, CDR1 is LGHDT and CDR2 YNNKEL (reference sequence). This chain's CDR3 is CASSPIWGGNTGELFF.

This chain uses TRBV6-6 with TRBJ1-5; there is no DNA to check the TCRdb D call of TRBD1. In germline, CDR1 is MNHNY, CDR2 SVGAGI (reference sequence). CDR3 size: 11 residues. CDR3 sequence reads: CASSSGGTQHF.

The J gene is TRBJ1-2, the V gene TRBV5-1; with no DNA, the TCRdb D assignment of TRBD1 cannot be verified. Germline V gene data show CDR1 as SGHRS and CDR2 as YFSETQ. The CDR3 contains 16 residues. Here the CDR3 reads CASSLEPGQGFSGYTF. The full variable domain, its missing parts supplied by reference TRBV5-1 and TRBJ1-2, is KAGVTQTPRYLIKTRGQQVTLSCSPISGHRSVSWYQQTPGQGLQFLFEYFSETQRNKGNFPGRFSGRQFSNSRSEMNVSTLELGDSALYLCASSLEPGQGFSGYTFGSGTRLTVV.

This sequence joins TRBV21-1 and TRBJ1-5; TCRdb names TRBD1, which stays unverified in the absence of DNA. TRBV21-1 is a pseudogene locus. The CDR3 is made up of 14 amino acids. CDR3: CASPPGKANQPQHF.